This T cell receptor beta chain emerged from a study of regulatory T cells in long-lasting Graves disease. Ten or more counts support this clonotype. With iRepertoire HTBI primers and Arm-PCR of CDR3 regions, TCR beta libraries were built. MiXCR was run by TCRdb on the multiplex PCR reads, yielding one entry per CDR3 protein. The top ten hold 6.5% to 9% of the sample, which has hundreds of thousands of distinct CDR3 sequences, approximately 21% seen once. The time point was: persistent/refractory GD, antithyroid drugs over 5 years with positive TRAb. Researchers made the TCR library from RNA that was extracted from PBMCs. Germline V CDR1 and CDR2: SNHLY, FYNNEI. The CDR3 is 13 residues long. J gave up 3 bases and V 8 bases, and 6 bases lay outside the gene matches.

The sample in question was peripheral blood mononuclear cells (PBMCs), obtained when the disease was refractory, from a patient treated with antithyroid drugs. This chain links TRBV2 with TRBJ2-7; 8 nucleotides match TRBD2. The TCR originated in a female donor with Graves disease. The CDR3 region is CASRGGQVYEQYF. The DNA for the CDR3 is TGTGCCAGCCGGGGGGGGCAAGTCTACGAGCAGTACTTC.